This entry lists 9 T cell receptor beta chains sequenced from one sample in a study of T cells in localized non-small cell lung cancer. Profiled with immunoSEQ multiplex PCR; TCRdb holds only in-frame clones, not every one. The sample has 100,000 to 150,000 clones, roughly nine tenths seen once; the top ten hold 1.5% to 2%. Source: peripheral blood, taken before any cancer treatment. These receptors were collected from a female donor aged 60 or older with stage I lung adenocarcinoma.

Here the CDR3 DNA reads TGTGCCAGCTCACGGCCAGGTTTCTACGAGCAGTACTTC. It is translated as CASSRPGFYEQYF. The chain is built from TRBV18 and TRBJ2-7; D remains ambiguous. Trimming took 4 bases from V and 3 from J, leaving 10 bases between them. CDR1 KGHSH and CDR2 LQKENI come from the germline V gene. The CDR3 is 13 amino acids.

Comment on this clone: Other DNA variants within this sample encode the same CDR3. The J gene is TRBJ2-5, the V gene TRBV18; TRBD1 matches at 7 bases. Trimming removed 3 bases from V and 2 bases from J; junction bases left unmatched: 0. Germline-derived CDR1 and CDR2 are KGHSH and LQKENI. The CDR3 runs 13 residues. The CDR3 DNA sequence: TGTGCCAGCTCACCGGACAGGCAAGAGACCCAGTACTTC. It encodes CASSPDRQETQYF.

The sample holds one count of this clone. V usage is TRBV28 and J usage is TRBJ2-2; TRBD2 agrees at 10 bases. The CDR3 runs to 17 residues. The V gene end was trimmed by 2 bases and the J gene end by 8 bases; junction bases not matched to a gene: 11. Germline CDR1 and CDR2: MDHEN and SYDVKM. CDR3 residues: CASSLGRLAGRVGELFF. The CDR3 DNA reads TGTGCCAGCAGTTTAGGGCGACTAGCGGGTCGAGTTGGGGAGCTGTTTTTT.

V is TRBV28 and J is TRBJ1-4; D is uncertain. The CDR3 spans 13 residues. V lost 8 bases and J lost 7, with 14 bases in between. The germline V gene has CDR1 MDHEN and CDR2 SYDVKM. As DNA, the CDR3 is TGTGCCAGCCTCAAAGACGAAACTGAAAAACTGTTTTTT. This sequence encodes CASLKDETEKLFF. Full variable domain (missing parts from reference TRBV28 and TRBJ1-4): DVKVTQSSRYLVKRTGEKVFLECVQDMDHENMFWYRQDPGLGLRLIYFSYDVKMKEKGDIPEGYSVSREKKERFSLILESASTNQTSMYLCASLKDETEKLFFGSGTQLSVL.

This rearrangement joins TRBV5-1 to TRBJ1-1; unclear D gene. Trimming pared 1 base from V and 4 bases from J, leaving 11 bases between. Germline-derived CDR1 and CDR2 are SGHRS and YFSETQ. The CDR3 is made up of 14 amino acids. The CDR3 DNA is TGCGCCAGCAGCTTGTCGGGGTTAGTCACTGAAGCTTTCTTT. This gives the protein CASSLSGLVTEAFF.

This clone was seen a few times. This chain connects TRBV29-1 to TRBJ1-4; D unclear. The V and J ends lost 4 bases and 11 bases respectively, with 14 bases between them. The CDR3 has 12 amino acids. The germline gives CDR1 SQVTM, CDR2 ANQGSEA. In DNA form, the CDR3 reads TGCAGCGTTGCGGTAGGTGAACGGAAACTGTTTTTT. Translating gives CSVAVGERKLFF.

This clone appeared once. One end of the junction fails to match germline, which may point to a read error. This CDR3 is also generated by other DNA sequences in the sample. The chain joins TRBV7-6 to TRBJ1-4; 8 positions match TRBD1. The germline CDR1 and CDR2 sequences are SGHVS and FNYEAQ. The CDR3 is 15 amino acids. CDR3 sequence reads: CASSRRVQGEEKLFF. DNA for the CDR3: TGCGCCAGCAGCAGACGAGTACAGGGGGAAGAAAAACTGTTTTTT.

The rearrangement joins TRBV2 to TRBJ1-2; no reliable D call. The V gene lost 2 bases and the J gene lost 0 bases, with 4 bases spanning the gap. The length of the CDR3 is 13 residues. CDR1 and CDR2 (germline): SNHLY, FYNNEI. The CDR3 loop is CASSEQANYGYTF. As DNA, the CDR3 is TGTGCCAGCAGTGAACAAGCTAACTATGGCTACACCTTC.

The chain couples TRBV5-4 to TRBJ1-3, with TRBD1 identical over 8 bases. The length of the CDR3 is 16 residues. The J segment lost 3 bases and the V segment lost 3 bases, leaving 8 bases of the junction unmatched. In germline, CDR1 is SGHNT, CDR2 YYREEE (reference sequence). The CDR3 DNA reads TGTGCCAGCAGCTGGGGGGACAGGATTTTTGGAAACACCATATATTTT. Its translation is CASSWGDRIFGNTIYF.